A single sample is the source of the 4 T cell receptor beta chains below, sequenced in a study of T cell responses to AZD1222 COVID-19 vaccine. Sequenced by immunoSEQ multiplex PCR; TCRdb stores in-frame clones only, minus some. The sample holds roughly 120,000 clones, around 88% seen once. The source was peripheral blood, collected 28 days after the second AZD1222 dose. Receptors were obtained from an adult who received the AZD1222 COVID-19 vaccine.

The V gene is TRBV4-1, the J gene TRBJ2-5; TRBD2 matches at 8 bases. Trimming took 1 base from V and 5 from J; bases not matched to a gene: 15. There are 18 residues in the CDR3. Per germline, CDR1 MGHRA and CDR2 YSYEKL. The CDR3 spells CASSQGTLPRGGMETQYF. The DNA for the CDR3 is TGCGCCAGCAGCCAAGGAACCCTACCCCGGGGGGGGATGGAGACCCAGTACTTC.

The chain employs TRBV4-2 and TRBJ1-6; D is possibly TRBD1 (5 bases). Germline V gene sequence: CDR1 LGHNA, CDR2 YNFKEQ. The length of the CDR3 is 14 residues. The germline V and J ends were trimmed by 3 bases and 8 bases, with 11 bases remaining between them. The CDR3: CASSQADSYSPLHF. The CDR3 region has the DNA TGTGCCAGCAGCCAGGCCGACAGTTATTCACCCCTCCACTTT.

V usage is TRBV18 and J usage is TRBJ1-5, with 7 bases fitting TRBD1. The CDR3 contains 15 residues. From germline, CDR1 is KGHSH and CDR2 LQKENI. V was pared by 4 bases and J by 8 bases, with 11 bases of the junction left unmatched. The CDR3 nucleotides are TGTGCCAGCTCACTGGGACAGCCTCTGGGAGAGCCCCAGCATTTT. Translation gives CASSLGQPLGEPQHF. Variable domain in full (rest from reference TRBV18 and TRBJ1-5): NAGVMQNPRHLVRRRGQEARLRCSPMKGHSHVYWYRQLPEEGLKFMVYLQKENIIDESGMPKERFSAEFPKEGPSILRIQQVVRGDSAAYFCASSLGQPLGEPQHFGDGTRLSIL.

V usage is TRBV28 and J usage is TRBJ1-1; weak D call: TRBD1 (5 bases). Germline lookup yields CDR1 MDHEN and CDR2 SYDVKM. The V gene lost 2 bases and the J gene lost 1 base, with 11 bases spanning the gap. This CDR3 is 15 amino acids long. CDR3 protein: CASSLTQAQNTEAFF. The CDR3 bases are TGTGCCAGCAGTTTAACACAGGCCCAGAACACTGAAGCTTTCTTT.